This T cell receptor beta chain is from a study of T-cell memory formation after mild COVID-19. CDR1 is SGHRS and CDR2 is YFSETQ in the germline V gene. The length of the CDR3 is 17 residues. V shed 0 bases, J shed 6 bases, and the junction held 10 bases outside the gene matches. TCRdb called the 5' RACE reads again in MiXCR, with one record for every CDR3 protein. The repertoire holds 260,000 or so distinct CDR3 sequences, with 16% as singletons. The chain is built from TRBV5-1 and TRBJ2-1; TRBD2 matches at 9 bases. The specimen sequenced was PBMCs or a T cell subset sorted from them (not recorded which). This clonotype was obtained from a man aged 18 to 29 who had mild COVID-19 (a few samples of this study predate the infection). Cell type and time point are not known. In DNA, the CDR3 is TGCGCCAGCAGCTTGGGGTCGATGGCGGGGGGGCTCAATGAGCAGTTCTTC. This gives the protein CASSLGSMAGGLNEQFF.